A selection of T cell receptor beta chains follows, all from one sample in a study of prognosis after radiotherapy for stage I lung cancer. One entry per CDR3 protein, called by TCRdb with MiXCR from the multiplex PCR reads. The repertoire holds about 28,000 distinct CDR3 sequences, with roughly 30% as singletons. The specimen was PBMCs, collected before or after stereotactic body radiation therapy (not recorded which). The receptors stem from a donor aged 50 or older with non-small cell lung cancer. CDR3s include the opening cysteine and the closing phenylalanine or tryptophan. A D gene is named only where the DNA matches it firmly. Only some rows state a clone size, as once, few, many or a class for expanded clones.

>TRBD2|many|TRBV11-1|TRBJ2-1
TGTGCCAGCAGCGTTAGCGGGGTAGGGTACAATGAGCAGTTCTTC
CASSVSGVGYNEQFF
>.|many|TRBV27|TRBJ2-2
TGTGCCAGCAGTTTGAGAGGGAACACCGGGGAGCTGTTTTTT
CASSLRGNTGELFF
>.|many|TRBV9|TRBJ1-1
TGTGCCAGCAGCGTAGAACAGGGTTCGGGCACTGAAGCTTTCTTT
CASSVEQGSGTEAFF
>TRBD1|many|TRBV2|TRBJ1-5
TGTGCCAGCAGTCTGGACAGGGGAGGGCAGCCCCAGCATTTT
CASSLDRGGQPQHF
>.|.|TRBV6-2/TRBV6-3|TRBJ2-1
TGTGCCAGCAGTGAAAGGCAATGCGATGAGCAGTTCTTC
CASSERQCDEQFF
>TRBD1|once|TRBV29-1|TRBJ2-5
TGCAGCGGGGGACAGGGTCTCTGGGCCCTTTACTTC
CSGGQGLWALYF
>.|.|TRBV7-7|TRBJ2-1
TGTGCTAGCAGACCCCTCGCGGGGAGCTCCTACAATGAGCAGCTCTTC
CASRPLAGSSYNEQLF
>.|.|TRBV11-3|TRBJ2-7
TGTGCCAGCACCTCTGGAACAGGGTCGATGGGATACGAGCAGTACTTC
CASTSGTGSMGYEQYF
>TRBD1|medium-sized|TRBV7-2|TRBJ2-7
TGTGCCAGCAGCGAAACCGGGACAGGGGCCTACGAGCAGTACTTC
CASSETGTGAYEQYF
>.|once|TRBV24-1|TRBJ2-2
TGTGCCACAGAGACGGGCGGCGGGGAGCTGTTTTTT
CATETGGGELFF
>.|many|TRBV28|TRBJ2-5
TGTGCCAGCGGGGACCGGGACGGGATGTACCAAGAGACCCAGTACTTC
CASGDRDGMYQETQYF
>.|many|TRBV10-3|TRBJ1-1
TGTGCCATCAGTTCCGGGAACACTGAAGCTTTCTTT
CAISSGNTEAFF
>.|.|TRBV28|TRBJ2-3
TGTGCCAGCAGTTTATCTAGCATGTCCACAGATACGCAGTATTTT
CASSLSSMSTDTQYF
>.|medium-sized|TRBV9|TRBJ2-3
TGTGCCAGCGGGGGCGGGACTAGCACAGATACGCAGTATTTT
CASGGGTSTDTQYF
>TRBD2|.|TRBV5-6|TRBJ2-7
TGTGCCAGCAGCTTGGTGGTAGCGGGGGGCTACGAGCAGTACTTC
CASSLVVAGGYEQYF
>.|many|TRBV2|TRBJ2-1
TGTGCCAACATCGGGGCCCTCAATGAGCAGTTCTTC
CANIGALNEQFF